The clone carrying this T cell receptor (beta chain) was counted between two and nine times. Its antigen remains unidentified. Each sample used at least 6.5 million PBMCs. This record belongs to a study of blood T cells in healthy people across ages. Study-wide background: Capture via template switching afforded approximately one barcoded beta molecule per two T cells. Points from the study as a whole: Measured against age, TCR beta diversity per million T cells decreased in a roughly linear manner.

For the second PCR, which ran for 7 to 11 cycles, a sample-barcoded 5' primer and a J-beta primer mix were used. MiXCR was run by TCRdb on the 5' RACE reads, yielding one entry per CDR3 protein. This repertoire shows around 1,100,000 distinct CDR3 sequences, roughly two fifths found once; its top ten account for roughly 13%. V gave up 0 bases and J gave up 6 bases, with 15 bases separating them. The germline gives CDR1 LGHNA, CDR2 YSLEER. The CDR3 totals 16 residues. The rearrangement uses TRBV4-3 and TRBJ2-1; D is undetermined. This receptor was identified in a man aged 18 to 30 in good health. Source material: blood. Written as DNA, the CDR3 is TGCGCCAGCAGCCAAGATGGGCTAGGTAGTTTCAATGAGCAGTTCTTC. The encoded protein is CASSQDGLGSFNEQFF.